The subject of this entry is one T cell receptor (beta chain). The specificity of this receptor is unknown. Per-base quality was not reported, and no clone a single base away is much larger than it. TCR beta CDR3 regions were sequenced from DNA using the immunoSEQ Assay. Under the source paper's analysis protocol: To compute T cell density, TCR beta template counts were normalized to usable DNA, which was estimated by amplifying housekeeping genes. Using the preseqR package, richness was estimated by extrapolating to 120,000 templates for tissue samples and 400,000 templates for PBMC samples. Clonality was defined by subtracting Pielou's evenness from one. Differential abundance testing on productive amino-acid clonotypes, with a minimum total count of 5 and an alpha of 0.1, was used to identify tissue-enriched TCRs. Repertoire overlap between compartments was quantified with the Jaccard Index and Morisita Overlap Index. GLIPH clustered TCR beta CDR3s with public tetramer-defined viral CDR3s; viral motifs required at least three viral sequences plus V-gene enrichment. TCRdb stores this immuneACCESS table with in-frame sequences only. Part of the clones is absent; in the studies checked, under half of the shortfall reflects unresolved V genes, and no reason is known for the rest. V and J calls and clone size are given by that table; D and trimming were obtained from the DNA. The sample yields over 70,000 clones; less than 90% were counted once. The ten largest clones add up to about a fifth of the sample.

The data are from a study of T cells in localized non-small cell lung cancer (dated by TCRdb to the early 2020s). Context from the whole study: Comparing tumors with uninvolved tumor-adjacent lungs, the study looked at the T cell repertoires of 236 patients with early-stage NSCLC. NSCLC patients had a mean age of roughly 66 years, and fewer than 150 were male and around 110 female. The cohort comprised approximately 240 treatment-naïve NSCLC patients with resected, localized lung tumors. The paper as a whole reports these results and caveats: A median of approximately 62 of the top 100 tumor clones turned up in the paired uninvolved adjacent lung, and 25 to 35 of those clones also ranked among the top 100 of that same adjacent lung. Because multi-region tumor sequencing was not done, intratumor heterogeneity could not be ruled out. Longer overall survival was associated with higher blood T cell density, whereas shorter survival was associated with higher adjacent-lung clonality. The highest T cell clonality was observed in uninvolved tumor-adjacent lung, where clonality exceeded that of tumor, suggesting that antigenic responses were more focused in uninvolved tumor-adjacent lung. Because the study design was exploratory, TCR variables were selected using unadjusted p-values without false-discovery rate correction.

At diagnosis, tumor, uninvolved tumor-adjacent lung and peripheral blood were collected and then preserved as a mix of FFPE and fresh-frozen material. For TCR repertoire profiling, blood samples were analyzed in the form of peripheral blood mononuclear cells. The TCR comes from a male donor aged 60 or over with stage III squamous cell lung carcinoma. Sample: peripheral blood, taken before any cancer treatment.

CDR3 region: CASSPQGGVQPQHF. The nucleotide sequence reads TGTGCCAGCAGTCCCCAGGGTGGTGTTCAGCCCCAGCATTTT. Recombination connected TRBV6-6 to TRBJ1-5, with a tentative D gene TRBD1 over 5 matching bases. The junction carries 14 bases between V and J, which are trimmed by 5 bases and 6 bases respectively. Sequences MNHNY (CDR1) and SVGAGI (CDR2) are obtained from the germline V gene (reference sequence). The CDR3 measures 14 amino acids from cysteine to phenylalanine. Only the CDR3 portion is preserved as DNA: 42 bases, with reading frame beginning at the first base.